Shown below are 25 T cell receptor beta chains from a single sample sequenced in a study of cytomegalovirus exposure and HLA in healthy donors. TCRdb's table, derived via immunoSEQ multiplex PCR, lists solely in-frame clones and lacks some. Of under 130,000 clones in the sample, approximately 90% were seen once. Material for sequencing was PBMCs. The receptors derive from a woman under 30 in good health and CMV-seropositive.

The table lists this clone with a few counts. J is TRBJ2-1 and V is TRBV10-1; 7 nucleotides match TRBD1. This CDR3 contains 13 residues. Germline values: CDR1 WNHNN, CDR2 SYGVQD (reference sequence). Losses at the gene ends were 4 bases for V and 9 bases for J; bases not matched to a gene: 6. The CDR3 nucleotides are TGCGCCAGCAGTGTTGTACAGGGGACTGAGCAGTTCTTC. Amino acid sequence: CASSVVQGTEQFF.

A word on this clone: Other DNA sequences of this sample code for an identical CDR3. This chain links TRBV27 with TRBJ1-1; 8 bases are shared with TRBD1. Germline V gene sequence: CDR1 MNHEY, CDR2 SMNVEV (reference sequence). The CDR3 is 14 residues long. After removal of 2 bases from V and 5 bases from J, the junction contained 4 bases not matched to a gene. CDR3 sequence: CASSLQGARTEAFF. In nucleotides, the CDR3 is TGTGCCAGCAGTTTACAGGGGGCACGAACTGAAGCTTTCTTT.

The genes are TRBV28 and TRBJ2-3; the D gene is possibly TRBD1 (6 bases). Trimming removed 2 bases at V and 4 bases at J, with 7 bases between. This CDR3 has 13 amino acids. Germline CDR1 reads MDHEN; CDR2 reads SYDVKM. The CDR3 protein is CASSLPGADTQYF. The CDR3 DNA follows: TGTGCCAGCAGTTTACCAGGGGCAGATACGCAGTATTTT.

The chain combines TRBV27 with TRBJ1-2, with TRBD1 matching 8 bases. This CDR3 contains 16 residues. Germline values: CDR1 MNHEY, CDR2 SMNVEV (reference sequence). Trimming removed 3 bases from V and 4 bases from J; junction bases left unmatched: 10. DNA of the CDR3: TGTGCCAGCAGTTTCTGGCAGGGGGCGTCCAGCTATGGCTACACCTTC. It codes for CASSFWQGASSYGYTF.

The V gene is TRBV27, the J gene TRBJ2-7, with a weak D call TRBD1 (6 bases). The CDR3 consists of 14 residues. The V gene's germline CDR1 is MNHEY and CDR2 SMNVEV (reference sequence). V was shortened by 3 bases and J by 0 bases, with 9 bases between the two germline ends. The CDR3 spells CASSFTGRSYEQYF. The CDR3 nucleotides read TGTGCCAGCAGTTTCACAGGGCGCTCCTACGAGCAGTACTTC.

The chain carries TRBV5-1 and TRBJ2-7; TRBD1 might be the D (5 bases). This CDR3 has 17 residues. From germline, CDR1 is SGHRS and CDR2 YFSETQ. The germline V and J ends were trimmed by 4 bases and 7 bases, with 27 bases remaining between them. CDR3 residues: CASSLSTKGNLLGEQYF. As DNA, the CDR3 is TGCGCCAGCAGCCTCAGCACAAAGGGGAATCTACTCGGGGAGCAGTACTTC.

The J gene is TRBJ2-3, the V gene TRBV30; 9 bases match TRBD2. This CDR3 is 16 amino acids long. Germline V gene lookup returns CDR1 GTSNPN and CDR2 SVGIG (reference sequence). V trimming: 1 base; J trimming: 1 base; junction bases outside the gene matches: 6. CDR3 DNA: TGTGCCTGGAGTGGGTGGAAGCGGGAGGGCACAGATACGCAGTATTTT. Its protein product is CAWSGWKREGTDTQYF.

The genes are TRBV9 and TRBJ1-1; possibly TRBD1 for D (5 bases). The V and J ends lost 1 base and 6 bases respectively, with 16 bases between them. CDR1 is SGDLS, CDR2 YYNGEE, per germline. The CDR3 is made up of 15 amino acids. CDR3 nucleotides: TGTGCCAGCAGCGTAATAGGGTCTGGGGCGTCTGAAGCTTTCTTT. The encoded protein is CASSVIGSGASEAFF.

The CDR3 bases are TGTGCCAGCAGCGACCGGACATTTCGGCGGTTCTTC. Its protein product is CASSDRTFRRFF. The chain combines TRBV11-2 with TRBJ2-1, with a possible D match to TRBD1 (5 bases). Trimming pared 5 bases from V and 15 bases from J, leaving 17 bases between. Per the germline V gene, CDR1 is SGHAT and CDR2 is FQNNGV. CDR3 length: 12 amino acids.

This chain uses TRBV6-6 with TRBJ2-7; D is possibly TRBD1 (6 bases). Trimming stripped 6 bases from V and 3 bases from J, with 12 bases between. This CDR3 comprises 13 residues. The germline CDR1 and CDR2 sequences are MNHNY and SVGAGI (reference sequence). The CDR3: CASSPDRNYEQYF. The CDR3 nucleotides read TGTGCCAGCAGCCCCGACAGGAACTACGAGCAGTACTTC.

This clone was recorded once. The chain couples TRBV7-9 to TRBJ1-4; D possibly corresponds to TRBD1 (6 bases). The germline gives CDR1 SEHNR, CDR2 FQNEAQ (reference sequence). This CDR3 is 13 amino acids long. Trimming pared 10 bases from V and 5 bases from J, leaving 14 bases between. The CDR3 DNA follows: TGTGCCACCTCGGCCGGGACAAATGAAAAACTGTTTTTT. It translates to CATSAGTNEKLFF.

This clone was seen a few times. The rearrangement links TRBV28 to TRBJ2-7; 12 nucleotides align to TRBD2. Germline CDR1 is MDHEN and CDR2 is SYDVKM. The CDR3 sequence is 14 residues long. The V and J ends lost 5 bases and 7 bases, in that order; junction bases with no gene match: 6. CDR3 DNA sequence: TGTGCCAGCAGTCGACTAGCGGGGGAGGAAGAGCAGTACTTC. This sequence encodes CASSRLAGEEEQYF.

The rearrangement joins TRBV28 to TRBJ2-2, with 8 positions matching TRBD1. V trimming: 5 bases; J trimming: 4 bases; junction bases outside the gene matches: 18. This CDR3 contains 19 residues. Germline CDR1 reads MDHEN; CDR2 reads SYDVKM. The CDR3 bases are TGTGCCAGCAGTCAGACCTGGACAGGGCGAAGGGTCCTCACCGGGGAGCTGTTTTTT. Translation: CASSQTWTGRRVLTGELFF.

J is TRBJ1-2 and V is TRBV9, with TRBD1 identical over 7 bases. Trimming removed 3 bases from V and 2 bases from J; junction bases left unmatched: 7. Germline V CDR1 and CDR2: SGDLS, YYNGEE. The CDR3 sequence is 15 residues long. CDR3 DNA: TGTGCCAGCAGCGCCCGGGACAGTCGGAACTATGGCTACACCTTC. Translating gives CASSARDSRNYGYTF.

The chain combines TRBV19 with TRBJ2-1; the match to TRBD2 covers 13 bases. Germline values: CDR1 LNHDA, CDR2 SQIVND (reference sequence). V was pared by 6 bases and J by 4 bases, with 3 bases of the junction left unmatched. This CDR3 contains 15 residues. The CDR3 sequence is CASSRLAGGYNEQFF. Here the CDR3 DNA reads TGTGCCAGTAGCCGACTAGCGGGGGGTTACAATGAGCAGTTCTTC.

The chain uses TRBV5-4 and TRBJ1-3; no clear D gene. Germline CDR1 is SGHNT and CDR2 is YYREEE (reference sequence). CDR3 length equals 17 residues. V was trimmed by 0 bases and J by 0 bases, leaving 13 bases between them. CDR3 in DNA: TGTGCCAGCAGCTTGGAACGGGAAGACCTCTCTGGAAACACCATATATTTT. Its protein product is CASSLEREDLSGNTIYF.

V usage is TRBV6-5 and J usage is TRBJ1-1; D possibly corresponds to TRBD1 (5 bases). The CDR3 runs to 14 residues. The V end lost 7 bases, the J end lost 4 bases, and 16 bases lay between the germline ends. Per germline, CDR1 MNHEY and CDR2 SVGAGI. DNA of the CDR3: TGTGCCAGCATTCTGGCGAGTGGGGCCACTGAAGCTTTCTTT. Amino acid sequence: CASILASGATEAFF.

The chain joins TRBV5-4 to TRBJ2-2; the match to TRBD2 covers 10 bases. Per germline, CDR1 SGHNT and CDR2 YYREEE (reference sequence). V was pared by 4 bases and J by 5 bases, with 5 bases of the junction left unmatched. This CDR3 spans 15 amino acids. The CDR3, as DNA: TGTGCCAGCAGCGGCCGGGGACTAGCGACCGGGGAGCTGTTTTTT. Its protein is CASSGRGLATGELFF.

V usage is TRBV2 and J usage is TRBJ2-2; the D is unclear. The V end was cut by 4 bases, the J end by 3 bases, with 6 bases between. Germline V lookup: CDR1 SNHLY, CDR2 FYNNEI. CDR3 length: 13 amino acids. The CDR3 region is CASSVEHTGELFF. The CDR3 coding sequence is TGTGCCAGCAGTGTAGAGCACACCGGGGAGCTGTTTTTT.

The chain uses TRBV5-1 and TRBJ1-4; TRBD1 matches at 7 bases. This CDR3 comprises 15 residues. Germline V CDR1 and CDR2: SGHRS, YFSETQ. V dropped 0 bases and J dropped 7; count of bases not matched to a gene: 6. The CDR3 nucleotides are TGCGCCAGCAGCTTGGGGAACAGGGGAGGTGAAAAACTGTTTTTT. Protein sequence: CASSLGNRGGEKLFF.

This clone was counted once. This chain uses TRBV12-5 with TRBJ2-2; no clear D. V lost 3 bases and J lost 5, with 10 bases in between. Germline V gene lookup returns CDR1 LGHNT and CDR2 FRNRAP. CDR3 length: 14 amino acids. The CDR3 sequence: CASGFDTGTGELFF. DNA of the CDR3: TGTGCTAGTGGTTTCGACACTGGAACCGGGGAGCTGTTTTTT.

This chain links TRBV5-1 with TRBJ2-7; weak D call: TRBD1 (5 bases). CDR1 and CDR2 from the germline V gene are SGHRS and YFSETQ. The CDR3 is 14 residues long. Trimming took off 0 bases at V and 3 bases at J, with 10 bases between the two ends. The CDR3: CASSLVGQDYEQYF. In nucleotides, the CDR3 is TGCGCCAGCAGCTTGGTAGGACAAGACTACGAGCAGTACTTC.

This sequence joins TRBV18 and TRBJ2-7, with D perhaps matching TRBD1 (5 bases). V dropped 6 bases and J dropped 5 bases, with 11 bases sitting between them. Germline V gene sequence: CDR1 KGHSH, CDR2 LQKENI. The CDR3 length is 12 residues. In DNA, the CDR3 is TGTGCCAGCTCCCCAACAGGCAACGAGCAGTACTTC. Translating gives CASSPTGNEQYF.

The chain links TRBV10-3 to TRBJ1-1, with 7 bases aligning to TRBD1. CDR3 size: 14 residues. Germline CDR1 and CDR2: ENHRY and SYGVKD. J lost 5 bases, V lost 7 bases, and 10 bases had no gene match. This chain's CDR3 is CAITPGTEVTEAFF. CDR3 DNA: TGTGCCATCACCCCCGGGACAGAGGTGACTGAAGCTTTCTTT.

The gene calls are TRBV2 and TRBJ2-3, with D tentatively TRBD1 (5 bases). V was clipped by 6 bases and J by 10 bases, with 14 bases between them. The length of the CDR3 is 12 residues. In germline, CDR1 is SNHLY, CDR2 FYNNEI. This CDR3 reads CASRPDSQPQYF. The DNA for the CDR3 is TGTGCCAGCAGGCCCGACAGTCAACCGCAGTATTTT.